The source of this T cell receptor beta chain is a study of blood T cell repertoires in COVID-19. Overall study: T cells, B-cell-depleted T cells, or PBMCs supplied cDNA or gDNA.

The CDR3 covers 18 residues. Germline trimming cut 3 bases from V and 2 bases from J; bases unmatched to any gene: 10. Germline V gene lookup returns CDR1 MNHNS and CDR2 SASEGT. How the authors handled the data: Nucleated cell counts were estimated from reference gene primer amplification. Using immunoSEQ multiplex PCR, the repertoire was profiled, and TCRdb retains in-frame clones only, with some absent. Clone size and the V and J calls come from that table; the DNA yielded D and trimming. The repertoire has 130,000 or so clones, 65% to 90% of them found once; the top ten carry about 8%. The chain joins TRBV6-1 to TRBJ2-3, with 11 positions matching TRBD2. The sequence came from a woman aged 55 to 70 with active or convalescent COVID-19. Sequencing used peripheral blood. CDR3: CASSDIGIAGGFTDTQYF. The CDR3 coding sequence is TGTGCCAGCAGTGATATTGGAATAGCGGGGGGGTTCACAGATACGCAGTATTTT.